What follows describes a single TCR beta chain. Its cognate antigen is unknown. The CDR3 is made up of 14 amino acids. The ends were cut back, 4 bases at V and 1 base at J, with 11 bases in the middle. Germline values: CDR1 SGHDT, CDR2 YYEEEE. The entry originates in a study of Ad26.COV2.S vaccination and SARS-CoV-2 variants. The overall study: Vaccine-arm donor from the placebo-controlled COV1001 Ad26.COV2.S trial. Doses of Ad26.COV2.S were injected into muscle once or twice, 56 days apart.

Study-wide findings and caveats: Possibly, TCR breadth and depth analyses underestimated total T cell responses. Vaccinees reportedly had broad spike-specific CD8+ and CD4+ T cell responses.

Assay: immunoSEQ multiplex PCR; the TCRdb copy retains only in-frame clones and omits some. This sample has fewer than 500,000 clones, with 90% found just once. Treatment in this sample: some 19 received Ad26.COV2.S at low or high dose, single or two shots; roughly five received placebo; per-sample allocation not given. The study sampled participants on day 63 after the first vaccine or placebo injection. Sequenced material: peripheral blood, taken in a trial of Ad26.COV2.S vaccine versus placebo. This sequence was found in a person aged 18-65 years who received the Ad26.COV2.S COVID-19 vaccine or a placebo. The chain is built from TRBV5-6 and TRBJ1-1; D gene ambiguous. CDR3 sequence: CASSLGLTNTEAFF. As DNA, the CDR3 is TGTGCCAGCAGCCTAGGACTGACGAACACTGAAGCTTTCTTT.